Each of the 28 T cell receptor beta chains below was sequenced from the same sample in a study of PD-L1 blockade in urothelial cancer. Time point noted: pretreatment peripheral blood. The protocol was immunoSEQ multiplex PCR, while the TCRdb copy is restricted to in-frame clones and leaves out a portion. This sample carries approximately 56,000 clones, 85% of them seen once, and the ten largest clones take about 15%. The input for sequencing was PBMCs, taken around atezolizumab (anti-PD-L1) treatment. The receptors originated from a man in his sixties or seventies with urothelial cancer.

J is TRBJ1-1 and V is TRBV2; TRBD1 is a possible D gene (6 bases). Germline-derived CDR1 and CDR2 are SNHLY and FYNNEI. V lost 6 bases and J lost 1, with 21 bases in between. The CDR3 spans 17 residues. The CDR3 loop reads CASRNTGPLGKNTEAFF. CDR3 DNA sequence: TGTGCCAGCAGAAACACAGGGCCGTTGGGGAAGAACACTGAAGCTTTCTTT.

In this sample, this clone turned up a few times. The genes are TRBV6-6 and TRBJ1-5, with D possibly TRBD1 on 6 matching bases. Trimming took 6 bases from V and 7 from J, leaving 16 bases between them. CDR3 length: 14 amino acids. The germline CDR1 and CDR2 sequences are MNHNY and SVGAGI (reference sequence). Here the CDR3 DNA reads TGTGCCAGCAGCCAAGAGGGGGTTCGGCAGCCCCAGCATTTT. This sequence encodes CASSQEGVRQPQHF.

V is TRBV18 and J is TRBJ2-6, with D maybe TRBD2 (6 bases). This CDR3 is 18 amino acids long. The germline V gene has CDR1 KGHSH and CDR2 LQKENI. V lost 6 bases and J 2 bases, leaving 20 bases between the germline ends. In nucleotides, the CDR3 is TGTGCCAGCTCCCCTTGGGGGGACGAGAGGACTGGGGCCAACGTCCTGACTTTC. The encoded protein is CASSPWGDERTGANVLTF.

CDR3 region: CASSQVVLAGAGADTQYF. The CDR3 region has the DNA TGTGCCAGCAGCCAAGTTGTCCTAGCGGGAGCAGGCGCAGATACGCAGTATTTT. The rearrangement joins TRBV14 to TRBJ2-3; TRBD2 matches at 10 bases. This CDR3 region has 18 residues. Germline trimming cut 1 base from V and 4 bases from J; bases unmatched to any gene: 11. CDR1 and CDR2 from the germline V gene are SGHDN and FVKESK.

The rearrangement links TRBV6-6 to TRBJ2-7; 8 bases map to TRBD1. CDR1 MNHNY and CDR2 SVGAGI come from the germline V gene (reference sequence). The junction had 8 bases not matched to a gene; V was cut back by 8 bases and J by 5 bases. The CDR3 runs 13 residues. The CDR3 nucleotides read TGTGCCAGCGGACAGGGTTTAGGCCACGAGCAGTACTTC. It yields the protein CASGQGLGHEQYF.

The V call is TRBV30, the J call TRBJ1-2, with 9 bases aligning to TRBD1. Germline lookup yields CDR1 GTSNPN and CDR2 SVGIG (reference sequence). CDR3 length: 16 residues. J lost 4 bases, V lost 2 bases, and 11 bases had no gene match. CDR3 loop: CAWSQGQGRSGYGYTF. In nucleotides, the CDR3 is TGTGCCTGGAGTCAGGGACAGGGCAGGTCGGGCTATGGCTACACCTTC.

The DNA of the CDR3 is TGTGCCAGCAGCGTCGGTAGCGGGAGGCCATACAATGAGCAGTTCTTC. Its protein is CASSVGSGRPYNEQFF. This chain links TRBV9 with TRBJ2-1; 10 bases line up with TRBD2. There are 16 residues in the CDR3. CDR1 SGDLS and CDR2 YYNGEE come from the germline V gene. V lost 2 bases, J lost 4 bases, and 6 bases stayed unmatched.

This clone was seen a few times. This rearrangement joins TRBV19 to TRBJ2-4, with a possible D match to TRBD1 (5 bases). CDR3 length: 14 amino acids. Germline CDR1 LNHDA, CDR2 SQIVND (reference sequence). V was pared by 1 base and J by 4 bases, with 8 bases between. The CDR3 region has the DNA TGTGCCAGTAGTATAGGGGCAGGGAAAAACATTCAGTACTTC. It is translated as CASSIGAGKNIQYF.

The CDR3 protein is CASSSPRGGHRYAYF. The CDR3 DNA sequence: TGTGCCAGCAGTTCCCCCCGAGGGGGACACAGATACGCGTATTTT. J is TRBJ2-3 and V is TRBV6-5; possibly TRBD1 for D (6 bases). V lost 4 bases and J 14 bases, leaving 25 bases between the germline ends. The germline V gene has CDR1 MNHEY and CDR2 SVGAGI. The CDR3 covers 15 residues.

The count of this clone is one. J is TRBJ1-5 and V is TRBV10-3, with 9 bases matching TRBD1. CDR1 is ENHRY and CDR2 is SYGVKD in the germline V gene. This CDR3 is 14 amino acids long. V gave up 4 bases and J gave up 2 bases; unmatched junction bases: 0. The CDR3 spells CAISGTGGNQPQHF. CDR3 bases: TGTGCCATCAGTGGGACAGGGGGCAATCAGCCCCAGCATTTT.

This chain joins TRBV10-3 and TRBJ1-5; a possible D gene is TRBD1 (5 bases). CDR1 ENHRY and CDR2 SYGVKD come from the germline V gene. Trimming removed 4 bases from V and 6 bases from J, with 16 bases in between. The CDR3 is made up of 15 amino acids. In DNA, the CDR3 is TGTGCCATCAGTGCTAGACAAGGGGATAGTCAGCCCCAGCATTTT. Translation: CAISARQGDSQPQHF.

The J gene is TRBJ1-5, the V gene TRBV6-1; no firm D call. Germline-derived CDR1 and CDR2 are MNHNS and SASEGT. The V and J ends lost 6 bases and 0 bases respectively, with 6 bases between them. This CDR3 contains 13 residues. The CDR3 DNA sequence: TGTGCCAGCAGCTTACATAGCAATCAGCCCCAGCATTTT. It is translated as CASSLHSNQPQHF.

This clone was recorded a few times. The V call is TRBV19, the J call TRBJ1-3; D perhaps matches TRBD1 (5 bases). Germline V gene lookup returns CDR1 LNHDA and CDR2 SQIVND (reference sequence). Trimming stripped 4 bases from V and 4 bases from J, with 14 bases between. The CDR3 is made up of 15 amino acids. This CDR3 reads CASSKSGTLGNTIYF. The CDR3 DNA reads TGTGCCAGTAGTAAGTCCGGGACTTTGGGAAACACCATATATTTT.

V usage is TRBV14 and J usage is TRBJ2-7, with D possibly TRBD2 on 6 matching bases. In germline, CDR1 is SGHDN, CDR2 FVKESK. CDR3 length: 13 amino acids. V was clipped by 3 bases and J by 10 bases, with 16 bases between them. The CDR3 DNA reads TGTGCCAGCAGCCAGGGACCAATAGCGGCCCAGTACTTC. Translating gives CASSQGPIAAQYF.

This rearrangement joins TRBV4-1 to TRBJ2-1, with a possible D match to TRBD2 (5 bases). The V end lost 3 bases, the J end lost 0 bases, and 9 bases lay between the germline ends. Germline values: CDR1 MGHRA, CDR2 YSYEKL. There are 15 residues in the CDR3. The CDR3 nucleotides are TGCGCCAGCAGCCAGCTGGGGAGCTCCTACAATGAGCAGTTCTTC. Protein product: CASSQLGSSYNEQFF.

The genes are TRBV6-5 and TRBJ1-1, with a tentative D call TRBD1 (5 bases). Germline V gives CDR1 MNHEY, CDR2 SVGAGI. V dropped 5 bases and J dropped 1 base, with 14 bases sitting between them. The CDR3 consists of 15 residues. CDR3 loop: CASSPGGLGNTEAFF. CDR3 coding DNA: TGTGCCAGCAGTCCGGGGGGTCTGGGGAACACTGAAGCTTTCTTT.

The chain recombines TRBV6-1 with TRBJ1-5; a possible D gene is TRBD1 (6 bases). Trimming shortened V by 7 bases and J by 4 bases, and 14 bases separated the two germline ends. CDR3 length: 14 residues. The germline V gene encodes CDR1 MNHNS and CDR2 SASEGT. The CDR3 sequence: CASIEGGGNQPQHF. The CDR3 DNA reads as TGTGCCAGCATCGAAGGGGGGGGTAATCAGCCCCAGCATTTT.

The chain is built from TRBV4-1 and TRBJ2-2; possible D gene TRBD2, 5 bases. Germline V gene lookup returns CDR1 MGHRA and CDR2 YSYEKL. The CDR3 has 16 amino acids. Between the trimmed V and J ends, which lost 5 bases and 5 bases, there was a span of 18 bases. The CDR3 DNA reads TGCGCCAGCAGCACCTTTCCGCGGGCGAGGACCGGGGAGCTGTTTTTT. Its translation: CASSTFPRARTGELFF.

Note on this clone: A junction end diverges from the germline sequence, so it may reflect a read error. The gene calls are TRBV6-6 and TRBJ2-5; 9 bases agree with TRBD1. The CDR3 is made up of 14 amino acids. CDR1 is MNHNY and CDR2 is SVGAGI in the germline V gene (reference sequence). The CDR3: CATRTGDFQVTQYF. CDR3 nucleotide sequence: TGTGCCACCAGGACAGGGGATTTTCAAGTGACCCAGTACTTC.

The chain employs TRBV2 and TRBJ1-3; D not resolved. Germline V gene lookup returns CDR1 SNHLY and CDR2 FYNNEI. Between the trimmed V and J ends, which lost 2 bases and 0 bases, there was a span of 8 bases. The length of the CDR3 is 15 residues. The CDR3, as DNA: TGTGCCAGCAGTGAAATTGGCTCCTCTGGAAACACCATATATTTT. This gives the protein CASSEIGSSGNTIYF.

J is TRBJ2-3 and V is TRBV30; D call uncertain. Per germline, CDR1 GTSNPN and CDR2 SVGIG (reference sequence). Trimming stripped 4 bases from V and 14 bases from J, with 22 bases between. This CDR3 comprises 13 residues. The CDR3 here is CAWTQLEHRYAYF. CDR3 DNA: TGTGCCTGGACTCAGCTCGAGCACAGATACGCGTATTTT.

The chain carries TRBV7-6 and TRBJ2-1; 7 nucleotides match TRBD2. The germline gives CDR1 SGHVS, CDR2 FNYEAQ. This CDR3 is built from 13 residues. Unmatched junction bases numbered 2, after V lost 7 bases and J lost 2 bases. The CDR3 reads CASKGTTYNEQFF. Written as DNA, the CDR3 is TGTGCCAGCAAAGGGACTACCTACAATGAGCAGTTCTTC.

CDR3 DNA sequence: TGTGCCAGCAGGCGCGGGGAATATAGCAATCAGCCCCAGCATTTT. Protein sequence: CASRRGEYSNQPQHF. The chain is built from TRBV2 and TRBJ1-5; D is unclear. Germline CDR1 reads SNHLY; CDR2 reads FYNNEI. Trimming stripped 6 bases from V and 0 bases from J, with 12 bases between. The CDR3 has 15 residues.

This clone was counted ten times or more. This sequence joins TRBV9 and TRBJ2-2, with no clear D. Trimming removed 0 bases from V and 0 bases from J, with 9 bases in between. Per the germline V gene, CDR1 is SGDLS and CDR2 is YYNGEE. The CDR3 is 16 residues long. CDR3 DNA: TGTGCCAGCAGCGTAGGAGTAGCATCGAACACCGGGGAGCTGTTTTTT. Translated, it gives CASSVGVASNTGELFF.

This clone occurred a few times. V and J are TRBV7-9 and TRBJ2-7; D ambiguous. Trimming took 5 bases from V and 0 from J, leaving 17 bases between them. CDR3 size: 16 residues. From germline, CDR1 is SEHNR and CDR2 FQNEAQ (reference sequence). The CDR3 DNA is TGTGCCAGCAGCCCCGAAGAGGCCCTAAGCTCCTACGAGCAGTACTTC. It encodes CASSPEEALSSYEQYF.

The chain is built from TRBV5-4 and TRBJ1-1, with a tentative D call TRBD1 (6 bases). The CDR3 is 14 residues long. V was trimmed by 4 bases and J by 2 bases, leaving 12 bases between them. Germline CDR1 SGHNT, CDR2 YYREEE (reference sequence). The CDR3 protein is CASSSIRGNTEAFF. CDR3 sequence (DNA): TGTGCCAGCAGCAGTATCAGGGGAAACACTGAAGCTTTCTTT. The complete variable domain, with remaining parts taken from reference TRBV5-4 and TRBJ1-1, reads ETGVTQSPTHLIKTRGQQVTLRCSSQSGHNTVSWYQQALGQGPQFIFQYYREEENGRGNFPPRFSGLQFPNYSSELNVNALELDDSALYLCASSSIRGNTEAFFGQGTRLTVV.

The chain uses TRBV7-9 and TRBJ2-7; 7 bases agree with TRBD1. This CDR3 has 14 residues. Germline CDR1 is SEHNR and CDR2 is FQNEAQ (reference sequence). V was pared by 1 base and J by 7 bases, with 7 bases of the junction left unmatched. The CDR3 DNA is TGTGCCAGCAGCTTAGTGACAGGGTCCGGGGAGCAGTACTTC. Translation: CASSLVTGSGEQYF.

The chain links TRBV6-1 to TRBJ2-3, with D tentatively TRBD1 (6 bases). V dropped 6 bases and J dropped 2 bases, with 15 bases sitting between them. CDR3 length equals 15 residues. Germline V gives CDR1 MNHNS, CDR2 SASEGT. CDR3 sequence: CASSLTGRSTDTQYF. The CDR3 region has the DNA TGTGCCAGCAGCCTTACAGGGAGATCCACAGATACGCAGTATTTT.